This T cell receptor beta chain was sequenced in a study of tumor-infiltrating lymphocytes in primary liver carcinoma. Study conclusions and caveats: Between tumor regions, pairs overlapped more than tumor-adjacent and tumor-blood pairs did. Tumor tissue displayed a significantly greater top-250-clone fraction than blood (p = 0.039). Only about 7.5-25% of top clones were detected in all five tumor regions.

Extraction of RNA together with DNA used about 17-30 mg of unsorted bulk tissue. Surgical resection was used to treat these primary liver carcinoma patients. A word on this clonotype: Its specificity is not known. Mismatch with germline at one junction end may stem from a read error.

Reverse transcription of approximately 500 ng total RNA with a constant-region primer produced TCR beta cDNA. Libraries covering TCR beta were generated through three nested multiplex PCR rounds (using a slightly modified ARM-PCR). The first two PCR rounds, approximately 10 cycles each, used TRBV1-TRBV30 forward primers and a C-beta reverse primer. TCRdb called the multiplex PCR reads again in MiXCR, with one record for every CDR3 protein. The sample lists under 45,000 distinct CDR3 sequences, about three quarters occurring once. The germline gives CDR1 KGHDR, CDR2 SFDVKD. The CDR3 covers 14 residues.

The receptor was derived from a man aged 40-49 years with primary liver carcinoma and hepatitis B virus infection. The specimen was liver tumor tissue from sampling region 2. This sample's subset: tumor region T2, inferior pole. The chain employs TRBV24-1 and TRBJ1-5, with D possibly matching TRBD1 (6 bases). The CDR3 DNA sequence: TGTGCCATCAGTGACCGGGACATAGGACAGCCCCAACATTTT. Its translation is CAISDRDIGQPQHF.